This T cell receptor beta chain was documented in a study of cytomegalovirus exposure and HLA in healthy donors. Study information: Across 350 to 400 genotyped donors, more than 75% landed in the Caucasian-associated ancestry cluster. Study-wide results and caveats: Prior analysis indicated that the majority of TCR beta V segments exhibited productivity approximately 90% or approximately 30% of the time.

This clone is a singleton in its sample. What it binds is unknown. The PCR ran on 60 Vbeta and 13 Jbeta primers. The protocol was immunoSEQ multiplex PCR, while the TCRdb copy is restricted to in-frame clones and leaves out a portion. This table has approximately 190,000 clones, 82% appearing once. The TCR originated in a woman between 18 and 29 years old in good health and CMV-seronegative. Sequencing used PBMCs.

In DNA form, the CDR3 reads TGTGCCAGCAGTTCCCGACAGGGGCCTAACTATGGCTACACCTTC. This sequence encodes CASSSRQGPNYGYTF. The chain joins TRBV28 to TRBJ1-2, with 8 nucleotides matching TRBD1. In germline, CDR1 is MDHEN, CDR2 SYDVKM. The CDR3 extends over 15 amino acids. V lost 4 bases, J lost 0 bases, and 4 bases stayed unmatched.